These T cell receptor beta chains were read from a single sample in a study of Graves' ophthalmopathy and Graves' hyperthyroidism. TCRdb used MiXCR to reprocess the multiplex PCR reads, holding one entry per CDR3 protein. The sample contains approximately 17,000 distinct CDR3 sequences, 46% of which appear only once. Source material: peripheral blood. The source is a woman aged 40 to 55 with stable Graves' hyperthyroidism. Both conserved end residues are part of each CDR3. The D gene is left open where the match is weak. Some rows have no size entry. The others give once, few or many, or a class for an expanded clone.

j_gene,abundance,d_gene,v_gene,CDR3nt,CDR3aa
TRBJ1-3,few,NA,TRBV7-2,TGTGCCTGGAGTTACGTCTCTGGAAACACCATATATTTT,CAWSYVSGNTIYF
TRBJ1-5,NA,NA,TRBV30,TGTGCCTGGAGTCGAGTGAATCAGCCCCAGCATTTT,CAWSRVNQPQHF
TRBJ2-7,medium-sized,NA,TRBV10-3,TGTGCCATCAGTGAGTCGGCCTTCGGGGGGTACTTC,CAISESAFGGYF
TRBJ2-7,medium-sized,NA,TRBV7-9,TGTGCCAGCACCGTTGGGTCGTACGAGCAGTACTTC,CASTVGSYEQYF
TRBJ2-1,NA,TRBD1,TRBV14,TGTGCCAGCAGCCCACCGGGACAGGGAGTGTTCTTC,CASSPPGQGVFF
TRBJ2-1,many,NA,TRBV11-2,TGTGCCAGCAGCTTAATTCCAGGGAAGGGGAATGAGCAGTTCTTC,CASSLIPGKGNEQFF
TRBJ1-5,few,NA,TRBV20-1,TGCAGTGCTAGAGATCTCTGGACAGATAGCAAGCAGCCCCAGCATTTT,CSARDLWTDSKQPQHF
TRBJ2-7,medium-sized,NA,TRBV24-1,TGTGCCACCAGTGATTCGGGGTACCACGAGCAGTACTTC,CATSDSGYHEQYF
TRBJ1-6,NA,NA,TRBV5-1,TGCGCCAGCTCCCGGGGGGATAATTCACCCCTCCACTTT,CASSRGDNSPLHF
TRBJ2-5,NA,NA,TRBV15,TGTGCCACCAGCAGATCCGGTATTGGCGGTGCAGATCAAGAGACCCAGTACTTC,CATSRSGIGGADQETQYF
TRBJ2-2,NA,NA,TRBV7-9,TGTGCCAGCAGCTTTTTAGGGGCCACCGGGGAGCTGTTTTTT,CASSFLGATGELFF
TRBJ2-2,NA,TRBD1,TRBV10-3,TGTGCCATCAGCGGAACCGGGACAGACTACACCGGGGAGCTGTTTTTT,CAISGTGTDYTGELFF
TRBJ2-1,few,NA,TRBV6-1,TGTGCCAGCAGTGAAGCCAGCTACAATGAGCAGTTCTTC,CASSEASYNEQFF
TRBJ1-4,few,NA,TRBV9,TGTGCCAGCAGCGTGGGGATCGGGCAACTGTTTTTT,CASSVGIGQLFF
TRBJ2-7,NA,NA,TRBV5-1,TGCGCCAGCAGCTTGGGACAGCTGGGCGAGCAGTACTTC,CASSLGQLGEQYF
TRBJ2-5,large,NA,TRBV25-1,TGTGCCAGCAGGGAAGAGACCCAGTACTTC,CASREETQYF
TRBJ2-7,NA,NA,TRBV7-9,TGTGCCAGCAGCTCCAACTACGAGCAGACCTTC,CASSSNYEQTF